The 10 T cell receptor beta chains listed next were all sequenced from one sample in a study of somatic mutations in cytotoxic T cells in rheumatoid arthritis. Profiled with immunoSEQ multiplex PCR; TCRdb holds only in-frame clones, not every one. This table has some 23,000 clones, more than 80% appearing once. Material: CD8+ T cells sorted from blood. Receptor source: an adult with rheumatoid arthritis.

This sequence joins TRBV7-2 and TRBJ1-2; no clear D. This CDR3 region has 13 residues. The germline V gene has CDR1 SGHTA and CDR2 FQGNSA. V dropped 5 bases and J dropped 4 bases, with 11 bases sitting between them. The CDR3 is CASSQTGSYGYTF. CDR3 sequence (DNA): TGTGCCAGCAGCCAGACGGGTTCCTATGGCTACACCTTC.

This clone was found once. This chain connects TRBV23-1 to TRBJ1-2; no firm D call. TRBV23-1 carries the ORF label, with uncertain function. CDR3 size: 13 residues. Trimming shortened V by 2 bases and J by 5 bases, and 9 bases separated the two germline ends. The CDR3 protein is CASSQRGGYGYTF. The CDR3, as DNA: TGCGCCAGCAGTCAACGGGGAGGGTATGGCTACACCTTC.

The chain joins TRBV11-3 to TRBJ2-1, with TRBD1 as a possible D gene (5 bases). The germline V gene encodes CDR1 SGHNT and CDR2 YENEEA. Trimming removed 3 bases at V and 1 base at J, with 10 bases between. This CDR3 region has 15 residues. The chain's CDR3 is CASSFGRVSYNEQFF. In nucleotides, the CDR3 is TGTGCCAGCAGCTTCGGCAGGGTATCCTACAATGAGCAGTTCTTC.

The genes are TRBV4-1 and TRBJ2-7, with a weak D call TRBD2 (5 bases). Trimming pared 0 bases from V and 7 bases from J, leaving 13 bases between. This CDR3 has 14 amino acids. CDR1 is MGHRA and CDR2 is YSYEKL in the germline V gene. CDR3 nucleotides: TGCGCCAGCAGCCAAGATAGTAGAACGGGGGAGCAGTACTTC. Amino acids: CASSQDSRTGEQYF.

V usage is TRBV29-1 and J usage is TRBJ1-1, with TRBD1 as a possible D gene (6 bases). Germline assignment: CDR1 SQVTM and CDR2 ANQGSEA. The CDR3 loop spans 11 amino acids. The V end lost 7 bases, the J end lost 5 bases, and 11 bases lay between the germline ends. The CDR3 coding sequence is TGCAGCGCGAACAGGGAGACTGAAGCTTTCTTT. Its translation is CSANRETEAFF.

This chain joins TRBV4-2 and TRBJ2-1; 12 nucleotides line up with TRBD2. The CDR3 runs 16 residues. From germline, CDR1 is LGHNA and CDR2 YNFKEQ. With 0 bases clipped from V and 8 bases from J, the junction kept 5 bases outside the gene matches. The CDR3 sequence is CASSQEASGGADEQFF. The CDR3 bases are TGTGCCAGCAGCCAAGAAGCTAGCGGGGGGGCTGATGAGCAGTTCTTC.

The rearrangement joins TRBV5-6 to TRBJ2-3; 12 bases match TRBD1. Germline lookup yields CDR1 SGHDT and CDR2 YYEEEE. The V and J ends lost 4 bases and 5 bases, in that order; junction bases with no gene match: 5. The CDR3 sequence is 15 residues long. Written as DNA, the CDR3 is TGTGCCAGCAGCATAGGGACAGGGGGCCAAGATACGCAGTATTTT. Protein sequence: CASSIGTGGQDTQYF.

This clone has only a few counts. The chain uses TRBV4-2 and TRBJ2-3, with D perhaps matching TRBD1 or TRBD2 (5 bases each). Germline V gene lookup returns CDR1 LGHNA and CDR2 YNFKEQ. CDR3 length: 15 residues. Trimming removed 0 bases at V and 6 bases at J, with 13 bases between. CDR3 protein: CASSQDLGTSDTQYF. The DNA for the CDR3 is TGTGCCAGCAGCCAAGATCTGGGGACGTCGGATACGCAGTATTTT.

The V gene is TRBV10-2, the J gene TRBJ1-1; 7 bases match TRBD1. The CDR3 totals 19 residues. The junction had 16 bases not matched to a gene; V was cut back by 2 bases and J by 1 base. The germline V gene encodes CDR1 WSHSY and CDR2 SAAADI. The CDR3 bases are TGCGCCAGCAGTGAGCCGCCGGGACAGAACGAATGGGGGAACACTGAAGCTTTCTTT. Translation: CASSEPPGQNEWGNTEAFF.

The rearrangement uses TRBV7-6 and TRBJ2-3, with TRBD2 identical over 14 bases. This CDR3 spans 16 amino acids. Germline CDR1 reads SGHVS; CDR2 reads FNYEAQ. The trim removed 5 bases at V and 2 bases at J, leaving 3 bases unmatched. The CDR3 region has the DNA TGTGCCAGCAGCCGACTAGCGGGGGGGTACACAGATACGCAGTATTTT. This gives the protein CASSRLAGGYTDTQYF.